Shown below are 27 T cell receptor beta chains from a single sample sequenced in a study of response to subunit inactivated influenza vaccine. Via MiXCR, TCRdb re-called the RT-PCR reads, giving one row per CDR3 protein. The sample holds just under 250,000 distinct CDR3 sequences, more than 10% seen once. The material was non-naive T cells sorted from PBMCs, obtained around 14 days before vaccination. Receptors originate from a man aged 50 or older who received an inactivated influenza vaccine.

The chain uses TRBV6-1 and TRBJ2-2; 10 nucleotides match TRBD1. The CDR3 consists of 15 residues. Germline V CDR1 and CDR2: MNHNS, SASEGT. Losses at the gene ends were 4 bases for V and 6 bases for J; bases not matched to a gene: 5. The CDR3 DNA reads as TGTGCCAGCAGTGGAGGACAGGGGGTCTCCGGGGAGCTGTTTTTT. It translates to CASSGGQGVSGELFF.

The sample holds a few counts of this clonotype. The chain is built from TRBV20-1 and TRBJ1-6; D may be TRBD1 (5 bases). CDR1 DFQATT and CDR2 SNEGSKA come from the germline V gene (reference sequence). The germline V and J ends were trimmed by 3 bases and 7 bases, with 13 bases remaining between them. CDR3 length equals 14 residues. The chain's CDR3 is CSARGGSRNSPLHF. The CDR3, as DNA: TGCAGTGCTAGGGGGGGGTCAAGAAATTCACCCCTCCACTTT.

The chain combines TRBV20-1 with TRBJ1-2; D not certain. Germline V CDR1 and CDR2: DFQATT, SNEGSKA (reference sequence). The length of the CDR3 is 14 residues. V lost 5 bases to trimming and J lost 8 bases, with 21 bases between them. CDR3 sequence: CSAAPGGFPRGYTF. The DNA of the CDR3 is TGCAGTGCTGCCCCAGGCGGTTTCCCCCGGGGCTACACCTTC.

This clonotype was recorded many times. The V and J genes are TRBV12-3 or TRBV12-4 and TRBJ2-7; D remains unclear. With 3 bases removed from V and 3 bases from J, the gap between germline ends came to 6 bases. The CDR3 is 12 amino acids. CDR3 DNA: TGTGCCAGCAGTTTCCGATACTACGAGCAGTACTTC. Amino acid sequence: CASSFRYYEQYF.

This chain links TRBV4-2 with TRBJ2-1; the D is unclear. Germline V gives CDR1 LGHNA, CDR2 YNFKEQ. V was shortened by 4 bases and J by 4 bases, with 11 bases between the two germline ends. The CDR3 is 14 amino acids. CDR3 loop: CASSLGLVYNEQFF. The CDR3 coding sequence is TGTGCCAGCAGCCTCGGGCTGGTGTACAATGAGCAGTTCTTC.

The V and J genes are TRBV4-2 and TRBJ2-1; TRBD2 matches 12 bases. V gave up 6 bases and J gave up 3 bases; unmatched junction bases: 12. Germline values: CDR1 LGHNA, CDR2 YNFKEQ. There are 18 residues in the CDR3. For the CDR3, the DNA is TGTGCCAGCAGAAGGAGGGGGGGACTAGCGGGCCACTACAATGAGCAGTTCTTC. It specifies CASRRRGGLAGHYNEQFF.

This clonotype turned up a few times. The chain couples TRBV15 to TRBJ2-3; perhaps TRBD2 as D (5 bases). Germline CDR1 reads LNHNV; CDR2 reads YYDKDF (reference sequence). The V end lost 5 bases, the J end lost 4 bases, and 10 bases lay between the germline ends. This CDR3 is 13 amino acids long. CDR3 sequence: CATSFAGSDTQYF. The CDR3 nucleotides read TGTGCCACCAGCTTCGCGGGTTCAGATACGCAGTATTTT.

A note on this clonotype: Given a much more abundant clone one base away, this may be a read error. The chain is built from TRBV7-2 and TRBJ2-4; 13 bases are shared with TRBD2. The J call is in doubt because the DNA end fits TRBJ2-1 better. In germline, CDR1 is SGHTA, CDR2 FQGNSA. The CDR3 sequence is 17 residues long. The CDR3 spells CASSSNGLAGVKNIQFF. The CDR3 bases are TGTGCCAGCAGCTCTAACGGACTAGCGGGAGTCAAAAACATTCAGTTCTTC.

In its sample, this clonotype was seen a few times. This chain joins TRBV11-2 and TRBJ2-5; 8 bases are shared with TRBD2. Unmatched junction bases numbered 3, after V lost 0 bases and J lost 3 bases. The CDR3 extends over 15 amino acids. Germline CDR1 reads SGHAT; CDR2 reads FQNNGV. The CDR3 DNA reads as TGTGCCAGCAGCTTAGACGGGGGGGCGGAAGAGACCCAGTACTTC. This translates into CASSLDGGAEETQYF. Filled out from reference TRBV11-2 and TRBJ2-5, the complete variable domain reads EAGVAQSPRYKIIEKRQSVAFWCNPISGHATLYWYQQILGQGPKLLIQFQNNGVVDDSQLPKDRFSAERLKGVDSTLKIQPAKLEDSAVYLCASSLDGGAEETQYFGPGTRLLVL.

This chain joins TRBV7-2 and TRBJ2-3; D not certain. V dropped 2 bases and J dropped 0 bases, with 15 bases sitting between them. The CDR3 runs to 17 residues. The V gene's germline CDR1 is SGHTA and CDR2 FQGNSA. CDR3 sequence reads: CASSLKLRALSTDTQYF. The CDR3 bases are TGTGCCAGCAGCTTAAAATTGCGAGCGCTGAGCACAGATACGCAGTATTTT.

This clonotype was seen a few times. V and J are TRBV3-1 and TRBJ1-6; tentatively, D is TRBD1 (5 bases). Looked up from germline, CDR1 is LGHDT and CDR2 is YNNKEL (reference sequence). The CDR3 loop spans 15 amino acids. V lost 0 bases, J lost 10 bases, and 13 bases lay in between. As DNA, the CDR3 is TGTGCCAGCAGCCAAGAAGGGGTTAAGTACTCACCCCTCCACTTT. It yields the protein CASSQEGVKYSPLHF. Complete variable domain (other parts from reference TRBV3-1 and TRBJ1-6): DTAVSQTPKYLVTQMGNDKSIKCEQNLGHDTMYWYKQDSKKFLKIMFSYNNKELIINETVPNRFSPKSPDKAHLNLHINSLELGDSAVYFCASSQEGVKYSPLHFGNGTRLTVT.

This clonotype showed up many times. The V call is TRBV20-1, the J call TRBJ2-7; D is ambiguous. Trimming removed 5 bases at V and 2 bases at J, with 10 bases between. This CDR3 has 12 amino acids. Germline values: CDR1 DFQATT, CDR2 SNEGSKA (reference sequence). CDR3 protein: CSAGRDPYEQYF. The CDR3 DNA is TGCAGTGCTGGAAGAGATCCCTACGAGCAGTACTTC.

This clonotype was recorded many times. The CDR3 DNA reads TGTGCCAGCAGCTTAGAGGCGGGGATAGCGGGAGTTCTAGATACGCAGTATTTT. As protein: CASSLEAGIAGVLDTQYF. The J gene is TRBJ2-3, the V gene TRBV7-8; 9 bases match TRBD2. Trimming at V came to 1 base and at J to 5 bases, leaving 13 bases not matched to a gene. CDR3 size: 18 residues. CDR1 and CDR2 (germline): SGHVS, FQNEAQ.

The table lists this clonotype with many counts. V is TRBV20-1 and J is TRBJ2-3; 7 bases agree with TRBD2. Germline V CDR1 and CDR2: DFQATT, SNEGSKA (reference sequence). The V gene end was trimmed by 1 base and the J gene end by 2 bases; junction bases not matched to a gene: 6. CDR3 length equals 15 residues. CDR3 residues: CSARVGGRATDTQYF. DNA of the CDR3: TGCAGTGCTAGAGTAGGTGGGAGGGCCACAGATACGCAGTATTTT.

The chain employs TRBV12-3 or TRBV12-4 and TRBJ1-2; D is undetermined. The CDR3 runs 15 residues. Trimming cost V 1 base and J 7 bases, with 16 bases left between them. The DNA for the CDR3 is TGTGCCAGCAGTTTAGGGGCAGGACGAATGCCTGGCTACACCTTC. Residues: CASSLGAGRMPGYTF.

The chain couples TRBV7-9 to TRBJ2-7, with D perhaps being TRBD1 or TRBD2 (5 bases each). CDR3 size: 15 residues. V lost 1 base to trimming and J lost 3 bases, with 13 bases between them. From germline, CDR1 is SEHNR and CDR2 FQNEAQ (reference sequence). The CDR3 here is CASSLEERGIYEQYF. The CDR3 coding sequence is TGTGCCAGCAGCTTAGAGGAGAGGGGAATCTACGAGCAGTACTTC.

J is TRBJ1-4 and V is TRBV30, with D unclear. Trimming took 3 bases from V and 8 from J, leaving 10 bases between them. The CDR3 has 12 amino acids. Germline V gives CDR1 GTSNPN, CDR2 SVGIG (reference sequence). CDR3 loop: CAWRAQGEKLFF. The CDR3 bases are TGTGCCTGGAGGGCCCAAGGGGAAAAACTGTTTTTT.

The chain links TRBV9 to TRBJ1-4, with 7 bases that match TRBD1. Germline CDR1 reads SGDLS; CDR2 reads YYNGEE. Unmatched junction bases numbered 7, after V lost 2 bases and J lost 3 bases. This CDR3 has 16 amino acids. The CDR3 region has the DNA TGTGCCAGCAGCGTGCGTACAGGGGCCCCTAATGAAAAACTGTTTTTT. This translates into CASSVRTGAPNEKLFF.

This clonotype was observed a few times. The V gene is TRBV19, the J gene TRBJ2-7; the match to TRBD1 covers 9 bases. V gave up 3 bases and J gave up 2 bases; unmatched junction bases: 5. The CDR3 has 15 residues. Germline V gene lookup returns CDR1 LNHDA and CDR2 SQIVND (reference sequence). This CDR3 reads CASSITGTGTYEQYF. Here the CDR3 DNA reads TGTGCCAGTAGTATTACCGGGACAGGGACCTACGAGCAGTACTTC.

This clonotype came up many times. The rearrangement links TRBV12-3 or TRBV12-4 to TRBJ2-6; D remains ambiguous. This CDR3 spans 17 amino acids. Trimming pared 2 bases from V and 3 bases from J, leaving 14 bases between. CDR3 residues: CASSLPLGLGGANVLTF. The CDR3 DNA reads as TGTGCCAGCAGTTTACCGTTAGGGTTGGGTGGGGCCAACGTCCTGACTTTC.

This clonotype was counted between two and nine times. The chain is built from TRBV6-1 and TRBJ2-3; TRBD2 agrees at 13 bases. The germline V gene encodes CDR1 MNHNS and CDR2 SASEGT. The CDR3 length is 15 residues. Trimming at V came to 8 bases and at J to 8 bases, leaving 10 bases not matched to a gene. CDR3 protein: CASQGLAGEIGTQYF. The CDR3 nucleotides are TGTGCCAGCCAAGGACTAGCGGGGGAAATAGGTACGCAGTATTTT.

This clonotype appeared many times. V and J are TRBV28 and TRBJ2-7; TRBD1 or TRBD2 may be the D gene (5 bases each). The V end was cut by 8 bases, the J end by 2 bases, with 13 bases between. Germline CDR1 MDHEN, CDR2 SYDVKM. CDR3 size: 13 residues. In nucleotides, the CDR3 is TGTGCCAGCCGGGACGGACAAACCTACGAGCAGTACTTC. It codes for CASRDGQTYEQYF.

This clonotype was seen a few times. The chain links TRBV5-6 to TRBJ1-4; D is unresolved. Deletions cut 0 bases from V and 5 bases from J, with 5 bases between. The CDR3 sequence is 13 residues long. CDR1 is SGHDT and CDR2 is YYEEEE in the germline V gene. CDR3 DNA sequence: TGTGCCAGCAGCTTGGTCGGGAATGAAAAACTGTTTTTT. This encodes CASSLVGNEKLFF.

The rearrangement uses TRBV27 and TRBJ1-2; D unresolved. V was trimmed by 2 bases and J by 3 bases, leaving 13 bases between them. CDR1 MNHEY and CDR2 SMNVEV come from the germline V gene (reference sequence). This CDR3 is 15 amino acids long. The CDR3 is CASSLVPGFDYGYTF. The CDR3 DNA follows: TGTGCCAGCAGTTTAGTCCCGGGCTTCGACTATGGCTACACCTTC.

This clonotype has a single count. The genes are TRBV3-1 and TRBJ2-7; D may be TRBD1 (6 bases). Germline lookup yields CDR1 LGHDT and CDR2 YNNKEL (reference sequence). Trimming shortened V by 4 bases and J by 0 bases, and 13 bases separated the two germline ends. The CDR3 is 15 amino acids. CDR3 amino acids: CASSRNGGSSYEQYF. In DNA, the CDR3 is TGTGCCAGCAGCCGAAATGGGGGCAGCTCCTACGAGCAGTACTTC.

In this sample, this clonotype turned up a few times. The rearrangement links TRBV12-3 or TRBV12-4 to TRBJ1-6; D gene unclear. Trimming shortened V by 6 bases and J by 5 bases, and 17 bases separated the two germline ends. The CDR3 is made up of 16 amino acids. CDR3 loop: CASRINSGADNSPLHF. The CDR3 DNA follows: TGTGCCAGCAGGATCAACTCGGGAGCGGATAATTCACCCCTCCACTTT.

The gene calls are TRBV7-2 and TRBJ1-2; 10 bases fit TRBD1. CDR1 is SGHTA and CDR2 is FQGNSA in the germline V gene. This CDR3 is built from 15 residues. V was pared by 4 bases and J by 5 bases, with 7 bases of the junction left unmatched. The DNA of the CDR3 is TGTGCCAGCAGCTCGGGACAGGGGCGTAGTTATGGCTACACCTTC. This codes for CASSSGQGRSYGYTF.